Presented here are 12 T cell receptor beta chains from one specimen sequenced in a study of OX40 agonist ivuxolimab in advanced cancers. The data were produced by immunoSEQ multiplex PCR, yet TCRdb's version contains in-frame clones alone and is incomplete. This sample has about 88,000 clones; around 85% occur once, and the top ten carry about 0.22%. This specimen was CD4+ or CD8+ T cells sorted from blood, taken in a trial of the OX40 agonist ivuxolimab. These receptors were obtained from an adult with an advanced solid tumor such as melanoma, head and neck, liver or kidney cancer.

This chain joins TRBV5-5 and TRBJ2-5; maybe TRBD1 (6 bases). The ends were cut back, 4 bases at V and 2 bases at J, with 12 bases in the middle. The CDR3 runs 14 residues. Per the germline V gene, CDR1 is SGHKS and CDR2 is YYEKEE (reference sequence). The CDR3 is CASSIGQLQETQYF. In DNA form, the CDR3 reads TGTGCCAGCAGCATCGGACAGCTGCAAGAGACCCAGTACTTC.

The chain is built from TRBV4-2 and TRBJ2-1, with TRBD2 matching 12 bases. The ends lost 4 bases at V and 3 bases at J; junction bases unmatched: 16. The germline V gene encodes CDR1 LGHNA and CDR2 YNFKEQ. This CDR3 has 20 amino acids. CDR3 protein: CASSRQMTSGSGTHYNEQFF. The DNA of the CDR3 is TGTGCCAGCAGCCGCCAAATGACTAGCGGGAGTGGAACTCACTACAATGAGCAGTTCTTC.

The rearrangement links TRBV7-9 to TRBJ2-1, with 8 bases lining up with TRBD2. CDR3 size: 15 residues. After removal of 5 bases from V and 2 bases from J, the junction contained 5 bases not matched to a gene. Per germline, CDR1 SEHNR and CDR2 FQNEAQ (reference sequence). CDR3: CASSRAGAPYNEQFF. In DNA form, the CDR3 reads TGTGCCAGCAGCCGAGCGGGGGCCCCCTACAATGAGCAGTTCTTC.

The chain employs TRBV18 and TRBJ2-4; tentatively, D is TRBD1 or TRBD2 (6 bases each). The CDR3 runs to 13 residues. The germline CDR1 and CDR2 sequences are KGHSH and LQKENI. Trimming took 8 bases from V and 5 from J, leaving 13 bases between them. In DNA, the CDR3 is TGTGCCAGCACGTTGAGGGGGGAAAACATTCAGTACTTC. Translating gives CASTLRGENIQYF. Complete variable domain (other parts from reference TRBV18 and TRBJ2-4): NAGVMQNPRHLVRRRGQEARLRCSPMKGHSHVYWYRQLPEEGLKFMVYLQKENIIDESGMPKERFSAEFPKEGPSILRIQQVVRGDSAAYFCASTLRGENIQYFGAGTRLSVL.

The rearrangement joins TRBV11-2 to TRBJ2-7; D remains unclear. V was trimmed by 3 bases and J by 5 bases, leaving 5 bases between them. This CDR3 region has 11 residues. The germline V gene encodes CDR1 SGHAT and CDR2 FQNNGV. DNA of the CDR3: TGTGCCAGCAGCTTGGTCGACGAGCAGTACTTC. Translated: CASSLVDEQYF.

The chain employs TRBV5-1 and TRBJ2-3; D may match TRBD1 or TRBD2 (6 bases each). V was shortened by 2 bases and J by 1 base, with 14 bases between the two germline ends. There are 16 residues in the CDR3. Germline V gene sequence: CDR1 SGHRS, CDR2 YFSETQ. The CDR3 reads CASSFKTGAGTDTQYF. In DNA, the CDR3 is TGCGCCAGCAGCTTTAAGACGGGGGCCGGCACAGATACGCAGTATTTT.

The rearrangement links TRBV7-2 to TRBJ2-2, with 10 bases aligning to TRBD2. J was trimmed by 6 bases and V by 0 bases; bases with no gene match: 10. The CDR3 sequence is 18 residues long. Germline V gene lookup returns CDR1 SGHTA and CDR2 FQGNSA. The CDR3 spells CASSLAGTSVRRAGELFF. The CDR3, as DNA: TGTGCCAGCAGCTTAGCCGGGACTAGCGTCCGACGGGCCGGGGAGCTGTTTTTT.

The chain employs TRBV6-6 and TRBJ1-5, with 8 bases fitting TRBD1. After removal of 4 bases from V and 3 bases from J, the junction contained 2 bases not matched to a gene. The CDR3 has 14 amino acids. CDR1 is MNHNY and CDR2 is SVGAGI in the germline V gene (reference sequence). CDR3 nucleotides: TGTGCCAGCAGTTCGACAGGGGCCAATCAGCCCCAGCATTTT. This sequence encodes CASSSTGANQPQHF.

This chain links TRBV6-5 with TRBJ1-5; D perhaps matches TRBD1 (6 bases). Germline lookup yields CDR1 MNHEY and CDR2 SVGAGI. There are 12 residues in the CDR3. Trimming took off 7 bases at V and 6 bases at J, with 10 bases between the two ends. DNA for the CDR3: TGTGCCAGCATGGACAGTTCTCAGCCCCAGCATTTT. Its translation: CASMDSSQPQHF.

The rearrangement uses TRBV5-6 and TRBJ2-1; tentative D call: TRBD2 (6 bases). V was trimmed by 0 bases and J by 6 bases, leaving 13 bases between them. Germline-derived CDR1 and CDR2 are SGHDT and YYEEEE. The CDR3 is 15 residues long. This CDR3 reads CASSLGRLDSNEQFF. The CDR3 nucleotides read TGTGCCAGCAGCTTGGGACGACTAGATAGCAATGAGCAGTTCTTC.

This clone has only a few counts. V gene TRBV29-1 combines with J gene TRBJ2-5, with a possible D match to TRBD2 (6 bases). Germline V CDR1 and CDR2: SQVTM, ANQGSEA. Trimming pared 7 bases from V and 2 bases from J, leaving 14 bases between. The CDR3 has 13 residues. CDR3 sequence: CSAEGGAQETQYF. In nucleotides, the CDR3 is TGCAGCGCCGAGGGCGGGGCTCAAGAGACCCAGTACTTC.

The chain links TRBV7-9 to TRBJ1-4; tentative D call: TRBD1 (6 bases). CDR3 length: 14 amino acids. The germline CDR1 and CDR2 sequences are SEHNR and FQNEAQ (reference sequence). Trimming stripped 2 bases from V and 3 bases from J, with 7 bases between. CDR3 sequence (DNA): TGTGCCAGCAGCTTAAGGACAGCTAATGAAAAACTGTTTTTT. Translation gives CASSLRTANEKLFF.